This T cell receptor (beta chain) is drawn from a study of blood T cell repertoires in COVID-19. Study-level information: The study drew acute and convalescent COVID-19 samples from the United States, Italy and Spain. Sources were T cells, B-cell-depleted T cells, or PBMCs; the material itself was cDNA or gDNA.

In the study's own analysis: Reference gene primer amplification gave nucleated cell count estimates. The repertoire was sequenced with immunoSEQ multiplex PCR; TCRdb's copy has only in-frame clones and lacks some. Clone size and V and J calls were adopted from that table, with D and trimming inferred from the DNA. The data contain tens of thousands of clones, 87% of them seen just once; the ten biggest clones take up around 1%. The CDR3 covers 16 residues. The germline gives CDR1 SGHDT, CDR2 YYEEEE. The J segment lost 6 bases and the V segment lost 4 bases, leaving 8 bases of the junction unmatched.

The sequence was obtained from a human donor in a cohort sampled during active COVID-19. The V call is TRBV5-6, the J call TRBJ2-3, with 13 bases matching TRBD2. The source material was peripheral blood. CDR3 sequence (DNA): TGTGCCAGCAGCCTACGACTAGCGGGAGGAACGGATACGCAGTATTTT. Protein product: CASSLRLAGGTDTQYF.